Below are 31 T cell receptor beta chains sequenced from a single sample in a study of blood T cell repertoires in COVID-19. The method was immunoSEQ multiplex PCR; TCRdb's version includes in-frame clones alone and lacks a portion of them. The table includes approximately 200,000 clones, around 80% detected once. The sample was PBMCs or T cells enriched from blood (not recorded which). The receptor source for this set is a woman aged 40 to 50 with acute COVID-19.

Here the CDR3 DNA reads TGTGCCAGCAGACCGACAGGGAACACTGAAGCTTTCTTT. It is translated as CASRPTGNTEAFF. V usage is TRBV6-5 and J usage is TRBJ1-1, with D maybe TRBD1 (6 bases). In germline, CDR1 is MNHEY, CDR2 SVGAGI. Trimming took off 6 bases at V and 1 base at J, with 9 bases between the two ends. This CDR3 has 13 residues.

The rearrangement links TRBV4-3 to TRBJ2-3; TRBD2 agrees at 8 bases. Germline V CDR1 and CDR2: LGHNA, YSLEER. This CDR3 has 16 amino acids. The J segment lost 1 base and the V segment lost 2 bases, leaving 5 bases of the junction unmatched. The CDR3 bases are TGCGCCAGCAGCCAAACCGGGACTAGTCGCACAGATACGCAGTATTTT. Its translation is CASSQTGTSRTDTQYF.

This clone is a singleton in its sample. The J gene is TRBJ2-1, the V gene TRBV7-2, with TRBD2 matching over 7 bases. Germline-derived CDR1 and CDR2 are SGHTA and FQGNSA. J gave up 2 bases and V 5 bases, and 9 bases lay outside the gene matches. CDR3 length: 16 residues. Here the CDR3 DNA reads TGTGCCAGCAGCCCGAGCGGGGCGGGAGCCTACAATGAGCAGTTCTTC. Its translation is CASSPSGAGAYNEQFF.

The rearrangement links TRBV27 to TRBJ2-7, with D maybe TRBD2 (5 bases). CDR3 size: 16 residues. The germline V and J ends were trimmed by 6 bases and 0 bases, with 18 bases remaining between them. Germline V gives CDR1 MNHEY, CDR2 SMNVEV (reference sequence). CDR3 coding DNA: TGTGCCAGCAGGGCCGCCCTGGGTGGGAGCTCCTACGAGCAGTACTTC. Translated: CASRAALGGSSYEQYF.

The chain recombines TRBV6-5 with TRBJ1-2; no reliable D call. V dropped 10 bases and J dropped 8 bases, with 11 bases sitting between them. CDR1 is MNHEY, CDR2 SVGAGI, per germline. The CDR3 runs to 10 residues. CDR3 residues: CATLGYGYTF. The CDR3 bases are TGTGCCACCCTCGGTTACGGCTACACCTTC.

This chain links TRBV11-2 with TRBJ2-3; 9 nucleotides agree with TRBD1. The CDR3 sequence is 16 residues long. With V trimmed by 4 bases and J by 8 bases, 13 bases remained unmatched. Looked up from germline, CDR1 is SGHAT and CDR2 is FQNNGV. DNA for the CDR3: TGTGCCAGCAGCTCGTATGACAGGGGGGCAAGAGGTACGCAGTATTTT. As protein: CASSSYDRGARGTQYF. The whole variable domain, filled in from reference TRBV11-2 and TRBJ2-3, reads EAGVAQSPRYKIIEKRQSVAFWCNPISGHATLYWYQQILGQGPKLLIQFQNNGVVDDSQLPKDRFSAERLKGVDSTLKIQPAKLEDSAVYLCASSSYDRGARGTQYFGPGTRLTVL.

V is TRBV29-1 and J is TRBJ2-7; a possible D gene is TRBD1 (6 bases). This CDR3 has 12 amino acids. The germline gives CDR1 SQVTM, CDR2 ANQGSEA. V lost 4 bases and J 3 bases, leaving 10 bases between the germline ends. CDR3 protein: CSVVGQRYEQYF. CDR3 DNA sequence: TGCAGCGTTGTCGGACAGCGCTACGAGCAGTACTTC.

The gene calls are TRBV24-1 and TRBJ2-2; TRBD1 might be the D (5 bases). The CDR3 has 16 residues. Germline CDR1 and CDR2: KGHDR and SFDVKD. The V end was cut by 3 bases, the J end by 2 bases, with 12 bases between. CDR3 loop: CATSDIDSFNTGELFF. The CDR3 region has the DNA TGTGCCACCAGTGATATAGACAGCTTTAACACCGGGGAGCTGTTTTTT.

The chain recombines TRBV5-1 with TRBJ1-1; the D gene is possibly TRBD1 (5 bases). The V end was cut by 6 bases, the J end by 1 base, with 16 bases between. The CDR3 runs to 15 residues. Germline V CDR1 and CDR2: SGHRS, YFSETQ. The CDR3 region is CASNPNLGGNTEAFF. The CDR3 DNA is TGCGCCAGCAACCCAAACCTGGGGGGGAACACTGAAGCTTTCTTT.

The table lists this clone with a count of one. The V gene is TRBV4-3, the J gene TRBJ1-2; D is unclear. CDR1 is LGHNA, CDR2 YSLEER, per germline. This CDR3 contains 15 residues. Trimming cost V 0 bases and J 6 bases, with 14 bases left between them. CDR3 sequence: CASSQDFGGGNGYTF. CDR3 DNA sequence: TGCGCCAGCAGCCAAGATTTCGGCGGCGGCAATGGCTACACCTTC.

The chain has TRBV5-1 and TRBJ1-1; 12 bases map to TRBD1. The V gene's germline CDR1 is SGHRS and CDR2 YFSETQ. Unmatched junction bases numbered 10, after V lost 7 bases and J lost 6 bases. The CDR3 spans 15 residues. The CDR3 reads CASHYKGQGAPEAFF. DNA for the CDR3: TGCGCCAGCCACTACAAGGGACAGGGGGCCCCTGAAGCTTTCTTT.

The chain links TRBV18 to TRBJ2-2; TRBD1 agrees at 12 bases. The germline V gene has CDR1 KGHSH and CDR2 LQKENI. The CDR3 is 17 residues long. V dropped 4 bases and J dropped 3; count of bases not matched to a gene: 6. The CDR3 loop reads CASSRRGQGADTGELFF. The CDR3 DNA reads as TGTGCCAGCTCACGACGGGGACAGGGGGCCGACACCGGGGAGCTGTTTTTT. Full variable domain (outside the CDR3, taken from reference TRBV18 and TRBJ2-2): NAGVMQNPRHLVRRRGQEARLRCSPMKGHSHVYWYRQLPEEGLKFMVYLQKENIIDESGMPKERFSAEFPKEGPSILRIQQVVRGDSAAYFCASSRRGQGADTGELFFGEGSRLTVL.

The chain recombines TRBV7-9 with TRBJ1-5; D is perhaps TRBD1 (6 bases). The CDR3 length is 15 residues. Germline-derived CDR1 and CDR2 are SEHNR and FQNEAQ (reference sequence). The germline V and J ends were trimmed by 5 bases and 6 bases, with 17 bases remaining between them. CDR3 amino acids: CASSAGVGVFQPQHF. The CDR3, as DNA: TGTGCCAGCAGCGCAGGGGTCGGGGTTTTTCAGCCCCAGCATTTT.

Note on this clone: Germline is not matched at one junction end, which may reflect a read error. Different DNA sequences within this sample yield the same CDR3. The rearrangement uses TRBV3-1 (or the pseudogene TRBV3-2) and TRBJ2-7; perhaps TRBD1 as D (6 bases). The CDR3 length is 15 residues. Germline V gene data show CDR1 as LGHDT and CDR2 as YNNKEL (reference sequence). CDR3 region: CASSHDRDIQYEQYF. CDR3 in DNA: TGTGCCAGCAGCCACGATCGGGACATACAATACGAACAGTACTTC.

This clone appeared a few times. The V call is TRBV19, the J call TRBJ1-1; 8 bases are a match to TRBD1. The V gene end was trimmed by 6 bases and the J gene end by 11 bases; junction bases not matched to a gene: 8. The CDR3 extends over 12 amino acids. The germline V gene has CDR1 LNHDA and CDR2 SQIVND (reference sequence). The CDR3 DNA follows: TGTGCCAGTAGCCAACAACAGGGGGAGGCTTTCTTT. Translation gives CASSQQQGEAFF.

The DNA of the CDR3 is TGTGCCAGTAGTATTTCGACAGATTTCAATCAGCCCCAGCATTTT. Protein sequence: CASSISTDFNQPQHF. This chain joins TRBV19 and TRBJ1-5; TRBD1 might be the D (5 bases). Deletions cut 3 bases from V and 3 bases from J, with 12 bases between. CDR3 size: 15 residues. Per germline, CDR1 LNHDA and CDR2 SQIVND (reference sequence).

V usage is TRBV19 and J usage is TRBJ1-2; 7 bases map to TRBD1. V shed 5 bases, J shed 3 bases, and the junction held 9 bases outside the gene matches. Germline V gives CDR1 LNHDA, CDR2 SQIVND (reference sequence). This CDR3 region has 15 residues. CDR3: CASSVSRGNHYGYTF. The CDR3 region has the DNA TGTGCCAGTAGTGTTAGCAGGGGGAACCACTATGGCTACACCTTC.

The rearrangement joins TRBV6-6 to TRBJ1-4; TRBD1 matches 9 bases. V was clipped by 5 bases and J by 7 bases; unmatched bases: 14. The CDR3 runs 17 residues. Germline V CDR1 and CDR2: MNHNY, SVGAGI (reference sequence). CDR3 bases: TGTGCCAGCAGTCTTCGCGTCGGGACAGGGCGGTTTGAAAAACTGTTTTTT. The encoded protein is CASSLRVGTGRFEKLFF.

This chain uses TRBV19 with TRBJ1-6; tentatively, D is TRBD1 (6 bases). Per germline, CDR1 LNHDA and CDR2 SQIVND (reference sequence). This CDR3 region has 15 residues. V was cut by 7 bases and J by 6 bases, with 16 bases left in between. CDR3 DNA: TGTGCCAGTATGGGGCCAGGACAGCGTAATTCACCCCTCCACTTT. This sequence encodes CASMGPGQRNSPLHF.

The chain uses TRBV5-1 and TRBJ1-2; D is unclear. Trimming left V 0 bases short and J 8 bases short, with 11 bases between. Germline V CDR1 and CDR2: SGHRS, YFSETQ. The CDR3 is made up of 13 amino acids. As DNA, the CDR3 is TGCGCCAGCAGCTTGGCCCAATCCCGGGGCTACACCTTC. The encoded protein is CASSLAQSRGYTF.

The chain combines TRBV30 with TRBJ2-6; a possible D gene is TRBD2 (6 bases). V lost 0 bases to trimming and J lost 0 bases, with 12 bases between them. Germline CDR1 is GTSNPN and CDR2 is SVGIG (reference sequence). The CDR3 has 17 amino acids. The CDR3 region is CAWSVLGGSSGANVLTF. The CDR3, as DNA: TGTGCCTGGAGTGTATTGGGGGGTAGCTCTGGGGCCAACGTCCTGACTTTC.

This clone turned up a few times. The rearrangement uses TRBV29-1 and TRBJ1-4; D is perhaps TRBD1 (6 bases). The CDR3 is 14 amino acids. The V end lost 4 bases, the J end lost 0 bases, and 9 bases lay between the germline ends. Germline V CDR1 and CDR2: SQVTM, ANQGSEA. CDR3 nucleotides: TGCAGCGTTGCCTGGACAGCAACTAATGAAAAACTGTTTTTT. The encoded protein is CSVAWTATNEKLFF.

The rearrangement uses TRBV7-2 and TRBJ2-3, with TRBD2 as a possible D gene (5 bases). The germline V and J ends were trimmed by 5 bases and 4 bases, with 13 bases remaining between them. The CDR3 covers 14 residues. Germline CDR1 SGHTA, CDR2 FQGNSA. CDR3 sequence: CASSLIPGADTQYF. CDR3 sequence (DNA): TGTGCCAGCAGCCTTATCCCCGGGGCAGATACGCAGTATTTT.

The V and J genes are TRBV28 and TRBJ2-3, with 13 bases lining up with TRBD2. From germline, CDR1 is MDHEN and CDR2 SYDVKM. The V segment lost 6 bases and the J segment 2 bases; nucleotides outside the gene matches: 5. This CDR3 contains 16 residues. DNA of the CDR3: TGTGCCAGCAGCCCCGGACTAGCGGGAGACACAGATACGCAGTATTTT. It codes for CASSPGLAGDTDTQYF. Based on the CDR3 plus reference TRBV28 and TRBJ2-3, the full variable domain is DVKVTQSSRYLVKRTGEKVFLECVQDMDHENMFWYRQDPGLGLRLIYFSYDVKMKEKGDIPEGYSVSREKKERFSLILESASTNQTSMYLCASSPGLAGDTDTQYFGPGTRLTVL.

This chain links TRBV25-1 with TRBJ2-2; TRBD2 is a possible D gene (6 bases). V was pared by 0 bases and J by 1 base, with 6 bases between. Per germline, CDR1 MGHDK and CDR2 SYGVNS. This CDR3 contains 15 residues. The CDR3 bases are TGTGCCAGCAGTGAATACGGGAGGAACACCGGGGAGCTGTTTTTT. It is translated as CASSEYGRNTGELFF.

The chain links TRBV15 to TRBJ1-5; D remains ambiguous. Germline CDR1 reads LNHNV; CDR2 reads YYDKDF (reference sequence). The CDR3 has 15 amino acids. V shed 6 bases and J shed 1 base, with 13 bases lying between them. The CDR3 spells CATSGRLGSNQPQHF. In DNA, the CDR3 is TGTGCCACCAGTGGCAGGCTCGGAAGCAATCAGCCCCAGCATTTT.

J is TRBJ1-2 and V is TRBV9, with 10 bases lining up with TRBD1. Unmatched junction bases numbered 9, after V lost 4 bases and J lost 9 bases. This CDR3 is built from 14 residues. Germline values: CDR1 SGDLS, CDR2 YYNGEE. CDR3: CASSTDGTGVSYTF. The CDR3 region has the DNA TGTGCCAGCAGCACCGACGGGACAGGGGTCAGCTACACCTTC.

J is TRBJ1-2 and V is TRBV19; 7 bases are a match to TRBD1. V shed 5 bases and J 0 bases; nucleotides not matched to a gene: 9. The CDR3 contains 16 residues. Germline CDR1 is LNHDA and CDR2 is SQIVND (reference sequence). The CDR3 region has the DNA TGTGCCAGTAGTCCTGACCCGGGACAGCCTAACTATGGCTACACCTTC. Amino acid sequence: CASSPDPGQPNYGYTF.

The chain couples TRBV28 to TRBJ2-7, with TRBD2 matching 7 bases. Germline CDR1 MDHEN, CDR2 SYDVKM. This CDR3 region has 15 residues. J gave up 1 base and V 3 bases, and 6 bases lay outside the gene matches. This CDR3 is CASSFGGSGSYEQYF. As DNA, the CDR3 is TGTGCCAGCAGTTTTGGCGGGAGTGGTTCCTACGAGCAGTACTTC. Supplemented by reference TRBV28 and TRBJ2-7, the full variable domain reads DVKVTQSSRYLVKRTGEKVFLECVQDMDHENMFWYRQDPGLGLRLIYFSYDVKMKEKGDIPEGYSVSREKKERFSLILESASTNQTSMYLCASSFGGSGSYEQYFGPGTRLTVT.

This clone was recorded a few times. V and J are TRBV6-5 and TRBJ2-1, with TRBD2 matching 7 bases. The CDR3 is 14 residues long. V lost 4 bases to trimming and J lost 6 bases; unmatched junction nucleotides: 6. Germline loops: CDR1 MNHEY, CDR2 SVGAGI. CDR3 protein: CASSLRAGANEQFF. CDR3 nucleotide sequence: TGTGCCAGCAGTTTGAGGGCGGGAGCCAATGAGCAGTTCTTC.

The CDR3 sequence is CASSRDSLRTNYGYTF. The CDR3 DNA reads as TGTGCCAGCAGCCGGGACAGCTTAAGGACTAACTATGGCTACACCTTC. The chain couples TRBV11-2 to TRBJ1-2, with 7 nucleotides matching TRBD1. The CDR3 sequence is 16 residues long. With V trimmed by 5 bases and J by 0 bases, 9 bases remained unmatched. Germline V CDR1 and CDR2: SGHAT, FQNNGV.